This T cell receptor beta chain was observed in a study of beta chain features in type 1 diabetes. Whole-study results and caveats: Patients with Type 1 diabetes showed moderately but significantly shorter TCRB CDR3s in all four CD4+ subsets. VDJ junctions from patients with type 1 diabetes contained fewer insertions and more deletions.

To note about this clone: Antigen unknown.

V lost 3 bases and J 3 bases, leaving 7 bases between the germline ends. The CDR3 is 13 residues long. CDR1 and CDR2 from the germline V gene are SGHNT and YYREEE (reference sequence). Of the isolated RNA, all was reverse transcribed, and so the sequenced material was expressed TCRB transcripts. This table comes from immunoSEQ multiplex PCR, and its TCRdb copy is limited to in-frame clones, with some not included. There are approximately 20,000 clones in the sample; 50% to 70% occur only once, and approximately 0.39% lies in the top ten. V gene TRBV5-4 combines with J gene TRBJ1-5, with D possibly being TRBD1 (6 bases). The source material was stem cell memory CD4+ T cells from blood. The receptor's source is a man aged 18 to 29 with type 1 diabetes. The chain's CDR3 is CASSWDINQPQHF. The CDR3 DNA reads as TGTGCCAGCAGCTGGGACATCAATCAGCCCCAGCATTTT.